This passage covers 9 T cell receptor beta chains from one sample sequenced in a study of response to subunit inactivated influenza vaccine. TCRdb redid the calling of the RT-PCR reads with MiXCR, one entry per CDR3 protein. The sample records about 700,000 distinct CDR3 sequences, roughly 14% being singletons. The sample was PBMCs from blood, taken less than 15 days before vaccination. These receptors all come from a man between 50 and 59 years old who received an inactivated influenza vaccine.

The rearrangement uses TRBV5-6 and TRBJ2-3; weak D call: TRBD1 (5 bases). This CDR3 has 12 residues. CDR1 is SGHDT, CDR2 YYEEEE, per germline. V was trimmed by 3 bases and J by 5 bases, leaving 7 bases between them. CDR3 sequence (DNA): TGTGCCAGCAGCTGGGGCGGAGATACGCAGTATTTT. It translates to CASSWGGDTQYF.

This clonotype has ten or more counts. The chain recombines TRBV20-1 with TRBJ2-5; D assignment may be TRBD1 or TRBD2 (6 bases each). Germline assignment: CDR1 DFQATT and CDR2 SNEGSKA (reference sequence). The V end lost 2 bases, the J end lost 7 bases, and 23 bases lay between the germline ends. The CDR3 loop spans 16 amino acids. The CDR3 DNA reads as TGCAGTGCTAGAAAGGACGGGACACTAGCCGAGGGGACCCAGTACTTC. Translated: CSARKDGTLAEGTQYF.

The CDR3 DNA follows: TGTGCCAGCAGCCAAGCGACAGGGGCTGGAGAGCAGTACTTC. Translation gives CASSQATGAGEQYF. The chain has TRBV14 and TRBJ2-7; 8 nucleotides agree with TRBD1. The junction had 6 bases not matched to a gene; V was cut back by 1 base and J by 7 bases. The CDR3 sequence is 14 residues long. Germline CDR1 is SGHDN and CDR2 is FVKESK.

Only a few counts were recorded for this clonotype. This chain uses TRBV9 with TRBJ2-5, with D possibly being TRBD2 (6 bases). This CDR3 is built from 14 residues. Trimming removed 4 bases at V and 6 bases at J, with 16 bases between. Germline V gives CDR1 SGDLS, CDR2 YYNGEE. The CDR3 sequence: CASSLGAGFQTQYF. CDR3 sequence (DNA): TGTGCCAGCAGCCTAGGGGCGGGGTTTCAGACCCAGTACTTC.

This clonotype was counted a few times. The chain carries TRBV11-2 and TRBJ2-7; D might be TRBD1 (5 bases). Trimming removed 0 bases from V and 6 bases from J, with 15 bases in between. CDR3 length: 15 amino acids. Germline CDR1 SGHAT, CDR2 FQNNGV. The CDR3: CASSLDLWQGSEQYF. The DNA for the CDR3 is TGTGCCAGCAGCTTAGATCTATGGCAGGGAAGCGAGCAGTACTTC.

This clonotype was seen a handful of times. V and J are TRBV7-6 and TRBJ2-1, with 10 bases lining up with TRBD2. Trimming took 4 bases from V and 4 from J; bases not matched to a gene: 7. Per the germline V gene, CDR1 is SGHVS and CDR2 is FNYEAQ. This CDR3 is built from 16 residues. CDR3 coding DNA: TGTGCCAGCAGCTATACCCCTAGCGGGGGATACAATGAGCAGTTCTTC. It specifies CASSYTPSGGYNEQFF.

This rearrangement joins TRBV20-1 to TRBJ2-3; D perhaps matches TRBD1 (5 bases). There are 15 residues in the CDR3. V was pared by 4 bases and J by 6 bases, with 20 bases between. The germline V gene has CDR1 DFQATT and CDR2 SNEGSKA (reference sequence). In DNA, the CDR3 is TGCAGTGCTATACCGCAGGGTGGCAGGACGGATACGCAGTATTTT. Amino acid sequence: CSAIPQGGRTDTQYF.

The chain couples TRBV11-1 to TRBJ2-1; the match to TRBD1 covers 9 bases. V lost 5 bases, J lost 9 bases, and 11 bases stayed unmatched. CDR3 size: 15 residues. Per germline, CDR1 SGHAT and CDR2 FQDESV (reference sequence). The CDR3 DNA sequence: TGTGCCAGCAGCCAACAGGGGGCGCTTTATGGTGAGCAGTTCTTC. Translated, it gives CASSQQGALYGEQFF. The full variable domain, with the rest looked up from reference TRBV11-1 and TRBJ2-1, is EAEVAQSPRYKITEKSQAVAFWCDPISGHATLYWYRQILGQGPELLVQFQDESVVDDSQLPKDRFSAERLKGVDSTLKIQPAELGDSAMYLCASSQQGALYGEQFFGPGTRLTVL.

This clonotype was recorded a few times. This rearrangement joins TRBV28 to TRBJ2-1; 10 nucleotides agree with TRBD2. Germline V CDR1 and CDR2: MDHEN, SYDVKM. The CDR3 is 15 amino acids. The trim removed 1 base at V and 7 bases at J, leaving 4 bases unmatched. CDR3 in DNA: TGTGCCAGCAGTTTATCCCCTAGCGGGGGAAATGAGCAGTTCTTC. It translates to CASSLSPSGGNEQFF.